This TCR beta chain was sequenced in a study of T cell responses to AZD1222 COVID-19 vaccine (dated by TCRdb to 2020 to 2023). For context, the study as a whole: AZD1222 recipients with second doses at about 4 weeks or about 12 weeks were pooled, because spike-specific TCR depth and breadth did not differ between schedules. Trial participants were enrolled into age subgroups of 18-55, 56-69 and 70-plus years, which contained around 140, 26 and 57 TCR-sequenced participants, respectively. A total of just over 230 trial participants underwent TCR sequencing, of whom about 200 had received two doses of AZD1222 and around 25 had received two doses of the MenACWY control vaccine. Here is what the overall study found, with its caveats: Most participants were white British and females outnumbered males, and the authors suggested that clonal diversity may have been underestimated. No day 14 peak-response samples were available, so repertoires were characterized only after the peak T cell response. After two AZD1222 doses, spike-specific TCR breadth and depth were significantly higher than at day 0 and than in MenACWY recipients. Epitopes outside the regions mutated in the B.1.351 and B.1.1.7 variants were reportedly recognized by nearly half of the unique spike-specific TCRs. In the small 56-69-year group, the increase in depth fell short of significance, most likely because of low power. The whole spike protein was spanned by vaccine-associated CD4 TCRs, and dominant responses were seen in regions 160-218 and 743-854. Only six AZD1222 recipients were SARS-CoV-2 seropositive at baseline, limiting conclusions about previously exposed vaccinees.

CDR1 and CDR2, looked up from the germline V gene (reference sequence), are SEHNR and FQNEAQ. The CDR3 numbers 17 residues from cysteine through phenylalanine. Left in the record is the CDR3 DNA by itself, 51 bases read in frame from the first base. Trimming leaves V shorter by 2 bases and J shorter by 3 bases, with the junction holding 5 bases beyond the gene matches. The sample's time point label is to be understood as: baseline before first vaccination. Vaccinee samples came from UK trials COV001 and COV002, including a single-blind randomized controlled phase 2/3 trial of AZD1222 (ChAdOx1 nCoV-19) in healthy adults. For TCRbeta chain sequencing, PBMC samples from trial participants were taken at day 0 and at day 28 after the second dose. The CDR3 regions of human TCRbeta chains were subjected to immunosequencing. The original pipeline was this. Repertoire TCRs were matched against a reference library of SARS-CoV-2-specific TCRs generated with the MIRA antigen-specificity platform. Breadth was defined as the fraction of unique TCRs that were SARS-CoV-2-associated, and depth was defined as the fraction of total T cells that were SARS-CoV-2-associated. Using the MIRA data, each spike-specific TCR was mapped to the spike region that the TCR reacts to and placed in a CD4 or CD8 class. Log10-transformed breadth and depth values were compared by one-way ANOVA with Sidak's multiple comparisons tests. TCRdb retrieved this table from immuneACCESS and kept in-frame rearrangements only. Not all clones are present; in checked studies, unresolved V genes account for under half, and no reason is known for the remainder. That table supplies the V and J calls and clone size; D and trimming were determined from the DNA. The sample table holds 100,000 to 120,000 clones, of which about 88% were seen once. The ten biggest clones cover 1.6% of the sample.

Comment on this clone: What antigen it recognizes has not been identified. The input lacks base qualities; no much larger clone sits a single base away.

The chain is made from TRBV7-9 and TRBJ2-2; 11 bases in between match TRBD1. The receptor was derived from an adult in good health. The sample here was peripheral blood, taken on day 0 of AZD1222 vaccination. The nucleotide sequence is TGTGCCAGCAGCTTACCCGGGGACAGGGGGTACACCGGGGAGCTGTTTTTT. Its translation reads: CASSLPGDRGYTGELFF.